The T cell receptor beta chain under discussion was sequenced for a study of PD-1 blockade in mismatch repair-deficient tumors. Study-level information: All were previously treated, progressing patients with around eleven mismatch repair-deficient cancer types. General observations from the study: Rapid post-treatment expansion, then contraction, generally preceding radiologic response, marked tumor-resident clones.

Data came from immunoSEQ multiplex PCR; TCRdb stores just in-frame clones and leaves some out. The table records 20,000 to 25,000 clones, roughly four fifths of them present only once. CDR3 size: 16 residues. V was shortened by 0 bases and J by 4 bases, with 16 bases between the two germline ends. Germline CDR1 is SGHDT and CDR2 is YYEEEE. A note on this clone: The antigen is undetermined.

The rearrangement uses TRBV5-6 and TRBJ1-2; D not resolved. Source: peripheral blood, taken 2 weeks after starting pembrolizumab. The TCR comes from an adult with mismatch repair-deficient cancer. CDR3 protein: CASSLGTPGPLYGYTF. CDR3 DNA sequence: TGTGCCAGCAGCTTGGGTACCCCTGGTCCCCTCTATGGCTACACCTTC.